This TCR beta chain was observed in a study of cytomegalovirus exposure and HLA in healthy donors. The germline CDR1 and CDR2 sequences are PRHDT and FYEKMQ (reference sequence). The CDR3 sequence is 14 residues long. V shed 9 bases, J shed 8 bases, and the junction held 12 bases outside the gene matches. The study ran its PCR with 60 Vbeta and 13 Jbeta primers. Generated by immunoSEQ multiplex PCR, the TCRdb table keeps only in-frame clones and is missing some. There are more than 110,000 clones in the sample; roughly 80% occur only once, and 8.8% lies in the top ten. This TCR derives from a woman aged 50 to 60 in good health and CMV-seropositive. The V call is TRBV13, the J call TRBJ2-1, with 8 bases matching TRBD2. Specimen: PBMCs. The CDR3 spells CASTGGGEVDEQFF. In DNA, the CDR3 is TGTGCCAGTACCGGGGGGGGAGAGGTGGATGAGCAGTTCTTC.